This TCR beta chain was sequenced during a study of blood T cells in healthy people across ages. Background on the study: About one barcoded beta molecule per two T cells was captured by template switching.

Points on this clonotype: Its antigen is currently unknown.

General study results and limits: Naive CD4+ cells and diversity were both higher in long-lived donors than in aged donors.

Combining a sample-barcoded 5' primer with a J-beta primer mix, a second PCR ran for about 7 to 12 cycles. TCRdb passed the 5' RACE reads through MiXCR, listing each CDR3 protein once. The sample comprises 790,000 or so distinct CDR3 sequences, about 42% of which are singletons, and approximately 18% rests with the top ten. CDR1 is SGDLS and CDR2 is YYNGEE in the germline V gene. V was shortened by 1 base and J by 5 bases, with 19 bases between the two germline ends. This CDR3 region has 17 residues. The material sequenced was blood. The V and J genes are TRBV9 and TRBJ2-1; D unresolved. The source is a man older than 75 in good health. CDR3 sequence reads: CASSVRNSPRPNNEQFF. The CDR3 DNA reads TGTGCCAGCAGCGTACGAAATTCCCCTAGGCCCAACAATGAGCAGTTCTTC. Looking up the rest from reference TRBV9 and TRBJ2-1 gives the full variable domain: DSGVTQTPKHLITATGQRVTLRCSPRSGDLSVYWYQQSLDQGLQFLIQYYNGEERAKGNILERFSAQQFPDLHSELNLSSLELGDSALYFCASSVRNSPRPNNEQFFGPGTRLTVL.